These 24 T cell receptor beta chains originate from one sample sequenced in a study of vaccination and CD4 T cells after COVID-19. Sequenced with the Oncomine TCR Beta short-read assay was DNA taken from cultured CD4+ T cells. MiXCR was run by TCRdb on the PCR reads, yielding one entry per CDR3 protein. Among about 20,000 distinct CDR3 sequences, around 53% were seen once, and the ten largest hold approximately 9.2%. Their specific antigens are unknown. Specified treatment: roughly ten-day PBMC culture with coronavirus spike peptide pools or control peptides (ViraFEST assay). Sequences were obtained from CD4+ T cells from blood, cultured in vitro. These receptors originate from a human donor who had recovered from COVID-19.

The chain combines TRBV15 with TRBJ1-1, with a weak D call TRBD1 (6 bases). Germline CDR1 and CDR2: LNHNV and YYDKDF (reference sequence). The CDR3 spans 15 residues. Trimming shortened V by 3 bases and J by 4 bases, and 15 bases separated the two germline ends. In DNA form, the CDR3 reads TGTGCCACCAGCAGTGAACAGGGTAGGACCACTGAAGCTTTCTTT. Its protein is CATSSEQGRTTEAFF.

This sequence joins TRBV5-1 and TRBJ1-2, with TRBD1 matching over 12 bases. The V gene end was trimmed by 4 bases and the J gene end by 5 bases; junction bases not matched to a gene: 9. The CDR3 extends over 16 amino acids. CDR1 and CDR2 (germline): SGHRS, YFSETQ. CDR3 coding DNA: TGCGCCAGCAGCCCAACCGGGACAGGGGGCAGGTATGGCTACACCTTC. This gives the protein CASSPTGTGGRYGYTF.

The gene calls are TRBV2 and TRBJ1-1; a possible D gene is TRBD1 (5 bases). Trimming cost V 3 bases and J 4 bases, with 12 bases left between them. The germline V gene has CDR1 SNHLY and CDR2 FYNNEI. This CDR3 contains 14 residues. In nucleotides, the CDR3 is TGTGCCAGCAGTGACCAGGGAGTGGGCACTGAAGCTTTCTTT. This codes for CASSDQGVGTEAFF.

V is TRBV12-3 or TRBV12-4 and J is TRBJ1-2, with D maybe TRBD1 (5 bases). CDR3 size: 14 residues. V was shortened by 2 bases and J by 6 bases, with 13 bases between the two germline ends. For the CDR3, the DNA is TGTGCCAGCAGTTTAATTGGGGGGTCAGATGGCTACACCTTC. Its translation: CASSLIGGSDGYTF.

The chain uses TRBV20-1 and TRBJ2-5, with TRBD1 matching over 7 bases. Germline V gene data show CDR1 as DFQATT and CDR2 as SNEGSKA (reference sequence). The CDR3 runs to 14 residues. V lost 0 bases and J lost 1; bases outside the gene matches: 2. The CDR3 region is CSARDTGAQETQYF. The CDR3 DNA sequence: TGCAGTGCTAGAGACACAGGGGCCCAAGAGACCCAGTACTTC.

This clonotype came up a few times. This chain uses TRBV7-2 with TRBJ2-7; the D gene is possibly TRBD1 (5 bases). Germline CDR1 SGHTA, CDR2 FQGNSA. The CDR3 is 12 residues long. Trimming removed 5 bases at V and 6 bases at J, with 11 bases between. The CDR3 reads CASSRDRSEQYF. CDR3 in DNA: TGTGCCAGCAGCCGAGACAGAAGCGAGCAGTACTTC.

The V gene is TRBV9, the J gene TRBJ2-5, with TRBD1 identical over 8 bases. The germline CDR1 and CDR2 sequences are SGDLS and YYNGEE. The CDR3 covers 16 residues. The trim removed 4 bases at V and 4 bases at J, leaving 12 bases unmatched. DNA of the CDR3: TGTGCCAGCAGCCCCCAGACAGGGGATGGTCTAGAGACCCAGTACTTC. Encoded protein: CASSPQTGDGLETQYF.

The table lists this clonotype with a few counts. The V and J genes are TRBV7-6 and TRBJ1-1, with TRBD1 as a possible D gene (5 bases). With 6 bases removed from V and 0 bases from J, the gap between germline ends came to 11 bases. The CDR3 has 14 amino acids. Germline CDR1 is SGHVS and CDR2 is FNYEAQ. The CDR3 DNA follows: TGTGCCAGCAGGGAGGCAGGGCTGAACACTGAAGCTTTCTTT. Its protein product is CASREAGLNTEAFF.

This sequence joins TRBV20-1 and TRBJ2-2; 10 bases agree with TRBD1. The ends lost 3 bases at V and 4 bases at J; junction bases unmatched: 5. CDR1 DFQATT and CDR2 SNEGSKA come from the germline V gene (reference sequence). CDR3 size: 15 residues. CDR3 in amino acids: CSASGDRGITGELFF. In DNA, the CDR3 is TGCAGTGCTAGCGGGGACAGGGGTATCACCGGGGAGCTGTTTTTT.

This clonotype showed up just a few times. The CDR3 DNA reads TGCAGTGCTAGCGAGGGGAGCTATGGCTACACCTTC. As protein: CSASEGSYGYTF. The rearrangement joins TRBV20-1 to TRBJ1-2; TRBD1 might be the D (5 bases). V lost 3 bases, J lost 4 bases, and 9 bases lay in between. The CDR3 runs 12 residues. CDR1 and CDR2 (germline): DFQATT, SNEGSKA (reference sequence).

This chain joins TRBV19 and TRBJ1-1; TRBD1 matches at 11 bases. Trimming removed 2 bases from V and 3 bases from J; junction bases left unmatched: 8. This CDR3 contains 17 residues. Germline CDR1 reads LNHDA; CDR2 reads SQIVND (reference sequence). CDR3 residues: CASSINGQGAADTEAFF. The CDR3 DNA sequence: TGTGCCAGTAGTATAAATGGACAGGGGGCAGCGGACACTGAAGCTTTCTTT.

J is TRBJ1-2 and V is TRBV28, with D perhaps matching TRBD1 (5 bases). This CDR3 has 13 amino acids. V dropped 7 bases and J dropped 4 bases, with 13 bases sitting between them. CDR1 is MDHEN, CDR2 SYDVKM, per germline. The DNA of the CDR3 is TGTGCCAGCACGACTGACAGCTTCTATGGCTACACCTTC. This gives the protein CASTTDSFYGYTF.

The chain uses TRBV20-1 and TRBJ1-5; 9 positions match TRBD1. This CDR3 comprises 13 residues. Germline lookup yields CDR1 DFQATT and CDR2 SNEGSKA (reference sequence). V was clipped by 4 bases and J by 5 bases; unmatched bases: 3. This CDR3 is CSAKGQGDQPQHF. The CDR3 DNA follows: TGCAGTGCTAAGGGACAGGGCGATCAGCCCCAGCATTTT.

The rearrangement uses TRBV27 and TRBJ2-2; D gene unclear. V lost 6 bases to trimming and J lost 5 bases, with 4 bases between them. Germline V gene lookup returns CDR1 MNHEY and CDR2 SMNVEV (reference sequence). The CDR3 contains 11 residues. CDR3 bases: TGTGCCAGCAGCACTACCGGGGAGCTGTTTTTT. Translating it yields CASSTTGELFF.

This chain connects TRBV7-9 to TRBJ1-6; D unresolved. Germline V gene lookup returns CDR1 SEHNR and CDR2 FQNEAQ (reference sequence). V was cut by 3 bases and J by 7 bases, with 13 bases left in between. CDR3 length equals 15 residues. Written as DNA, the CDR3 is TGTGCCAGCAGCTTGAGGGAATCACACAATTCACCCCTCCACTTT. Protein sequence: CASSLRESHNSPLHF.

As DNA, the CDR3 is TGCGCCAGCAGCGAACAGGGGAAGGGTGGCTACACCTTC. It specifies CASSEQGKGGYTF. The chain links TRBV4-3 to TRBJ1-2; 7 nucleotides line up with TRBD1. From germline, CDR1 is LGHNA and CDR2 YSLEER. The J segment lost 7 bases and the V segment lost 5 bases, leaving 7 bases of the junction unmatched. This CDR3 comprises 13 residues.

This clonotype has just a few counts. The rearrangement uses TRBV12-3 or TRBV12-4 and TRBJ2-3; no clear D. The CDR3 covers 14 residues. Deletions cut 5 bases from V and 6 bases from J, with 15 bases between. The CDR3 spells CASSLLRTGDTQYF. For the CDR3, the DNA is TGTGCCAGCAGTCTCTTGCGTACTGGGGATACGCAGTATTTT.

The chain employs TRBV24-1 and TRBJ2-1, with 8 bases that match TRBD1. Per the germline V gene, CDR1 is KGHDR and CDR2 is SFDVKD. J gave up 12 bases and V 4 bases, and 4 bases lay outside the gene matches. The length of the CDR3 is 12 residues. The CDR3 bases are TGTGCCACCAGTGAGTCTACAGGGGGGCAGTTCTTC. Translated, it gives CATSESTGGQFF.

This clonotype appeared once. For the CDR3, the DNA is TGTGCCATCAGTGAGTCGGGAAGGGCGGGGAGTGGCACAGATACGCAGTATTTT. Protein: CAISESGRAGSGTDTQYF. J is TRBJ2-3 and V is TRBV10-3; possible D gene TRBD2, 6 bases. The CDR3 runs to 18 residues. Germline V gives CDR1 ENHRY, CDR2 SYGVKD. V was cut by 0 bases and J by 1 base, with 17 bases left in between.

The CDR3 here is CASSLAGGEETQYF. The CDR3 nucleotides read TGTGCCAGCAGTTTAGCAGGGGGCGAAGAGACCCAGTACTTC. The rearrangement joins TRBV12-3 or TRBV12-4 to TRBJ2-5; 7 nucleotides match TRBD1. V dropped 0 bases and J dropped 3; count of bases not matched to a gene: 1. The CDR3 runs to 14 residues.

The chain combines TRBV5-5 with TRBJ2-5, with 8 bases aligning to TRBD2. The CDR3 loop spans 16 amino acids. Trimming took 1 base from V and 2 from J; bases not matched to a gene: 7. Germline V gives CDR1 SGHKS, CDR2 YYEKEE (reference sequence). CDR3 nucleotides: TGTGCCAGCAGCTTGCGCAGTCTAGCGGGTCAAGAGACCCAGTACTTC. Translated, it gives CASSLRSLAGQETQYF.

The V gene is TRBV20-1, the J gene TRBJ2-3; TRBD2 might be the D (6 bases). Germline loops: CDR1 DFQATT, CDR2 SNEGSKA (reference sequence). The CDR3 sequence is 13 residues long. Trimming removed 2 bases at V and 2 bases at J, with 8 bases between. The CDR3 spells CSARTDYTDTQYF. The CDR3 nucleotides read TGCAGTGCTAGAACGGACTACACAGATACGCAGTATTTT.

V and J are TRBV3-1 and TRBJ1-6; D is perhaps TRBD1 (6 bases). The V end lost 2 bases, the J end lost 9 bases, and 17 bases lay between the germline ends. CDR3 length equals 16 residues. Germline lookup yields CDR1 LGHDT and CDR2 YNNKEL (reference sequence). DNA of the CDR3: TGTGCCAGCAGCCAAACAGGGCAGGAATCGGGTTCACCCCTCCACTTT. This translates into CASSQTGQESGSPLHF.

The rearrangement joins TRBV28 to TRBJ2-7; 8 bases map to TRBD1. J was trimmed by 7 bases and V by 2 bases; bases with no gene match: 4. The CDR3 contains 13 residues. Germline-derived CDR1 and CDR2 are MDHEN and SYDVKM. CDR3 residues: CASSLGTGGEQYF. CDR3 sequence (DNA): TGTGCCAGCAGTTTAGGGACAGGCGGAGAGCAGTACTTC.